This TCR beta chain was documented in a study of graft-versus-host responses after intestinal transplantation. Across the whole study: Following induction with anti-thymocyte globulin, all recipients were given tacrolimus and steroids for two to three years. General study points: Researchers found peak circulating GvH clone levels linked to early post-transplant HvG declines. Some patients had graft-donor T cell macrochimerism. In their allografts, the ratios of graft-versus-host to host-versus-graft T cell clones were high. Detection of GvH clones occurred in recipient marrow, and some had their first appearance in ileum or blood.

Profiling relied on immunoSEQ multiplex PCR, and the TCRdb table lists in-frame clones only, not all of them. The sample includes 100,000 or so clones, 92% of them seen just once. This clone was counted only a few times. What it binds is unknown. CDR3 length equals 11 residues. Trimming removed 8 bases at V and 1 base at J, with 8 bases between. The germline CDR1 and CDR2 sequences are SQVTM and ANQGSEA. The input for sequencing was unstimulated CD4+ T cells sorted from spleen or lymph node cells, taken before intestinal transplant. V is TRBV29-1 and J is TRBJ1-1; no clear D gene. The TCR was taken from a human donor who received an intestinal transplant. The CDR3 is CSPTPNTEAFF. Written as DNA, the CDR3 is TGCAGCCCAACACCGAACACTGAAGCTTTCTTT.